The 13 T cell receptor beta chains below all came from one sample that was sequenced in a study of blood T cells in healthy people across ages. For the second PCR, which ran for 7 to 11 cycles, a sample-barcoded 5' primer and a J-beta primer mix were used. MiXCR was run by TCRdb on the 5' RACE reads, yielding one entry per CDR3 protein. The top ten hold approximately 13% of the sample, which has roughly 680,000 distinct CDR3 sequences, roughly half seen once. Sequencing input: blood. These receptors all stem from an elderly woman in good health.

The genes are TRBV20-1 and TRBJ2-1; tentative D call: TRBD2 (6 bases). The CDR3 runs 17 residues. Per germline, CDR1 DFQATT and CDR2 SNEGSKA (reference sequence). The germline V and J ends were trimmed by 3 bases and 2 bases, with 20 bases remaining between them. The CDR3 reads CSASSPTSPSPYNEQFF. CDR3 nucleotides: TGCAGTGCTAGTTCCCCCACTAGCCCGAGCCCCTACAATGAGCAGTTCTTC.

In its sample, this clonotype was seen many times. The genes are TRBV5-1 and TRBJ2-1; 12 nucleotides line up with TRBD1. There are 14 residues in the CDR3. CDR1 and CDR2 from the germline V gene are SGHRS and YFSETQ. The trim removed 8 bases at V and 7 bases at J, leaving 7 bases unmatched. The DNA for the CDR3 is TGCGCCAGTGCCGGGACAGGGGGCCGAAATGAGCAGTTCTTC. Translated: CASAGTGGRNEQFF.

V usage is TRBV20-1 and J usage is TRBJ2-1; 8 bases map to TRBD2. In germline, CDR1 is DFQATT, CDR2 SNEGSKA (reference sequence). Trimming took 3 bases from V and 2 from J; bases not matched to a gene: 9. This CDR3 spans 16 amino acids. CDR3 amino acids: CSASGGGRITYNEQFF. CDR3 in DNA: TGCAGTGCTAGCGGCGGCGGGAGGATAACCTACAATGAGCAGTTCTTC.

The CDR3 sequence: CASSTRKVNTEAFF. The CDR3, as DNA: TGTGCCAGCAGCACTCGCAAAGTGAACACTGAAGCTTTCTTT. The V gene is TRBV7-8, the J gene TRBJ1-1; D ambiguous. Germline V gives CDR1 SGHVS, CDR2 FQNEAQ. The ends were cut back, 5 bases at V and 0 bases at J, with 10 bases in the middle. The CDR3 runs 14 residues. Full variable domain (rest looked up from reference TRBV7-8 and TRBJ1-1): GAGVSQSPRYKVAKRGQDVALRCDPISGHVSLFWYQQALGQGPEFLTYFQNEAQLDKSGLPSDRFFAERPEGSVSTLKIQRTQQEDSAVYLCASSTRKVNTEAFFGQGTRLTVV.

The gene calls are TRBV7-9 and TRBJ2-5; D is perhaps TRBD2 (5 bases). CDR1 and CDR2 from the germline V gene are SEHNR and FQNEAQ (reference sequence). V lost 3 bases, J lost 3 bases, and 17 bases lay in between. The CDR3 runs 16 residues. The CDR3 sequence is CASSFGRRAAEETQYF. CDR3 nucleotides: TGTGCCAGCAGCTTCGGACGACGAGCGGCTGAAGAGACCCAGTACTTC.

This chain links TRBV7-2 with TRBJ2-5; D is unclear. Germline loops: CDR1 SGHTA, CDR2 FQGNSA. This CDR3 is 13 amino acids long. Trimming left V 5 bases short and J 7 bases short, with 14 bases between. The CDR3 DNA follows: TGTGCCAGCAGCACCGGACCAAGTGGGACCCAGTACTTC. Its protein product is CASSTGPSGTQYF.

This clonotype showed up many times. The V call is TRBV11-2, the J call TRBJ1-5; no clear D gene. The V gene's germline CDR1 is SGHAT and CDR2 FQNNGV. Deletions cut 5 bases from V and 5 bases from J, with 10 bases between. The CDR3 is 13 residues long. In DNA, the CDR3 is TGTGCCAGCAGCCCGGGCGCGCATCAGCCCCAGCATTTT. It encodes CASSPGAHQPQHF. Filled out from reference TRBV11-2 and TRBJ1-5, the complete variable domain reads EAGVAQSPRYKIIEKRQSVAFWCNPISGHATLYWYQQILGQGPKLLIQFQNNGVVDDSQLPKDRFSAERLKGVDSTLKIQPAKLEDSAVYLCASSPGAHQPQHFGDGTRLSIL.

Worth noting for this clonotype: An end of the junction does not agree with germline; a read error may underlie this. The J gene is TRBJ2-5, the V gene TRBV12-3 or TRBV12-4; D unresolved. This CDR3 spans 12 amino acids. The CDR3 nucleotides read TGTGCCTGCAGTTCTAGGGAAGAGACCCAGTACTTC. It translates to CACSSREETQYF.

The CDR3 DNA follows: TGTGCCAGCAGCTTAGCGGCGATAGCGGGGGCCTACACAGATACGCAGTATTTT. Translated, it gives CASSLAAIAGAYTDTQYF. The gene calls are TRBV7-2 and TRBJ2-3; 9 bases agree with TRBD2. Germline CDR1 is SGHTA and CDR2 is FQGNSA. The V segment lost 0 bases and the J segment 2 bases; nucleotides outside the gene matches: 9. This CDR3 is built from 18 residues. The full variable domain, its missing parts supplied by reference TRBV7-2 and TRBJ2-3, is GAGVSQSPSNKVTEKGKDVELRCDPISGHTALYWYRQSLGQGLEFLIYFQGNSAPDKSGLPSDRFSAERTGGSVSTLTIQRTQQEDSAVYLCASSLAAIAGAYTDTQYFGPGTRLTVL.

This clonotype was observed many times. V usage is TRBV12-3 or TRBV12-4 and J usage is TRBJ2-3; 11 positions agree with TRBD2. The CDR3 is made up of 16 amino acids. J lost 4 bases, V lost 2 bases, and 5 bases had no gene match. The CDR3 protein is CASSLSGSGGADTQYF. The CDR3, as DNA: TGTGCCAGCAGTTTATCTGGTAGCGGGGGGGCAGATACGCAGTATTTT.

As regards this clonotype: This sequence may be a read error, since a much larger clone differs from it by one base. This chain links TRBV30 with TRBJ2-3; TRBD2 matches at 10 bases. This CDR3 is built from 18 residues. V shed 0 bases and J 1 base; nucleotides not matched to a gene: 10. Germline V gives CDR1 GTSNPN, CDR2 SVGIG (reference sequence). The CDR3, as DNA: TGTGCCTGGAGTGTGGGAGCGGGAGGGGCCCGGGGCACAGATACGCAGTATTTT. The encoded protein is CAWSVGAGGARGTDTQYF.

The chain uses TRBV7-8 and TRBJ2-2; no clear D gene. Germline assignment: CDR1 SGHVS and CDR2 FQNEAQ. The CDR3 is 14 amino acids. The V end was cut by 2 bases, the J end by 5 bases, with 9 bases between. Here the CDR3 DNA reads TGTGCCAGCAGCTTAAACTGGCTAACCGGGGAGCTGTTTTTT. As protein: CASSLNWLTGELFF. Complete variable domain (other parts from reference TRBV7-8 and TRBJ2-2): GAGVSQSPRYKVAKRGQDVALRCDPISGHVSLFWYQQALGQGPEFLTYFQNEAQLDKSGLPSDRFFAERPEGSVSTLKIQRTQQEDSAVYLCASSLNWLTGELFFGEGSRLTVL.

This clonotype was observed a single time. The gene calls are TRBV6-5 and TRBJ2-6; 8 bases are a match to TRBD1. From germline, CDR1 is MNHEY and CDR2 SVGAGI. The CDR3 runs 13 residues. V shed 6 bases, J shed 8 bases, and the junction held 3 bases outside the gene matches. CDR3 coding DNA: TGTGCCAGCAGGCGACAGGGGTCCAACGTCCTGACTTTC. Its protein product is CASRRQGSNVLTF.